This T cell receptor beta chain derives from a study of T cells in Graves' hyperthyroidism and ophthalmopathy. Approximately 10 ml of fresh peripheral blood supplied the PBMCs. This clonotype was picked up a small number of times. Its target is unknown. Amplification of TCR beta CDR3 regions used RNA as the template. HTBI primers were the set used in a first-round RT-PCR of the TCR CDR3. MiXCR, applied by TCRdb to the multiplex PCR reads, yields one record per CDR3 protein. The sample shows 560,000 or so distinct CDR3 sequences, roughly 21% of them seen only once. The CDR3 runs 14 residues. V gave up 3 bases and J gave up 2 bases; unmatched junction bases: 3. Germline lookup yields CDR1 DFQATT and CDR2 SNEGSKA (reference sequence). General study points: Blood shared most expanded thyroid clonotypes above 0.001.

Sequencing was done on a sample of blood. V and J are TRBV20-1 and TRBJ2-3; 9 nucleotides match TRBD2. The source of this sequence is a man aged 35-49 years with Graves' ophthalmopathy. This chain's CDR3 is CSARKRGDTDTQYF. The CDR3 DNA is TGCAGTGCTAGGAAGCGGGGGGACACAGATACGCAGTATTTT.